This T cell receptor (beta chain) stems from a study of blood T cell repertoires in COVID-19 (dated by TCRdb to about 2020). In terms of the full investigation: The collaborator samples originated in the United States, Italy and Spain and spanned the acute and convalescent phases of COVID-19. The prospective study material was composed of cDNA or gDNA derived from T cells, B-cell-depleted T cells, or PBMCs. The dataset comprised deeply sampled blood TCRbeta repertoires from subjects exposed to, actively infected with, or recovered from COVID-19. A freely available public database, intended as a resource for researchers studying the immune response to SARS-CoV-2, is where the repertoires were released. Samples came from the ongoing ImmuneRACE study (first 160 participants) plus 1,254 subjects from 6 global collaborators. The sample metadata nearly always contained a de-identified subject ID, COVID-19 status, age in years and sex. Where available, HLA class I and class II types were obtained from metadata supplied by the sample provider rather than from assay-based typing.

The collaborating institutions used their own protocols to collect whole blood in K2EDTA tubes. For TCRbeta analysis, collaborators shipped samples in one of three forms: frozen whole blood, isolated PBMCs, or DNA extracted from either of those sample types. What the work shows at the level of the full study, not this receptor alone: Clinical and demographic metadata were provided uncurated, with the amount varying by source and participant.

As concerns this clone: Its antigen is not yet known. The record has no base qualities; no much larger clone is one base away.

CDR3 length: 13 amino acids, cysteine to phenylalanine. Of all the DNA, just the CDR3 is kept, 39 bases in frame from base 1. V is trimmed back by 5 bases and J by 6 bases, and the junction contains 6 bases that no gene match accounts for. Reading the germline V gene gives CDR1 SGHVS and CDR2 FQNEAQ. TCRbeta CDR3 regions were amplified from genomic DNA using the immunoSEQ Assay, a bias-controlled multiplex PCR. In the paper's pipeline: The number of nucleated cells in each sample was estimated from the amplification of reference gene primers within the assay. To quantify the absolute abundance of each unique TCRbeta CDR3 rearrangement, sequence reads were collapsed and filtered. For each sample, productive Simpson clonality was calculated by taking the square root of Simpson's diversity index across productive rearrangements. As stored in TCRdb, this immuneACCESS dataset retains in-frame rearrangements with V and J assigned. A fraction of the clones does not appear; measured against another copy, unresolved V genes explain less than half of the discrepancy, and the remainder lacks a known reason. The DNA gave D and trimming, while V, J and clone size come from that table. Present in this sample are around 260,000 clones, approximately 90% of which were seen just once. The top ten clonotypes cover under 0.95% of the sample.

This receptor was taken from a man aged 25-45 years with acute or convalescent COVID-19. The rearrangement joined TRBV7-8 to TRBJ1-2; the junction holds 7 bases that match TRBD1. The specimen was peripheral blood. CDR3 loop: CASSQQGRDGYTF. The nucleotide sequence is given as TGTGCCAGCAGCCAACAGGGGCGAGATGGCTACACCTTC.